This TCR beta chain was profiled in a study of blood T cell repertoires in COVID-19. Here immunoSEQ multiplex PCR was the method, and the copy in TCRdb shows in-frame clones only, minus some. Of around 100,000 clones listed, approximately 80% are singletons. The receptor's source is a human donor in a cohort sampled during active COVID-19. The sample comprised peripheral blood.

In nucleotides, the CDR3 is TGTGCCAGCAGCGCCGGGGGGGGGCAGCAAGAGACCCAGTACTTC. Translated, it gives CASSAGGGQQETQYF. This chain joins TRBV6-5 and TRBJ2-5; 8 positions agree with TRBD2. CDR3 length equals 15 residues. Germline values: CDR1 MNHEY, CDR2 SVGAGI. V was pared by 6 bases and J by 2 bases, with 8 bases of the junction left unmatched.